This T cell receptor beta chain was profiled in a study of post-analysis software for immune sequencing data (dated by TCRdb to between 2014 and 2016). Notes on the research overall: Relapsing-remitting, secondary progressive and progressive-relapsing multiple sclerosis were recorded as disease courses, and subtype annotation was lacking for some patients. The multiple sclerosis patient repertoires were compared with under 13 previously published healthy control repertoires from donors aged about 6 to 26 years. A subset of samples was prepared in parallel using single-end sample barcoding, then pooled and co-amplified after Illumina adapter ligation. Paper-wide results and their limitations: Significantly lower normalized Chao1 diversity was found in multiple sclerosis patients than in controls, suggesting substantial peripheral T-cell clonal expansion. When samples were clustered directly using the F measure, samples prepared in the same batch co-clustered strongly, which prompted a batch-effect correction. The multiple sclerosis patient group was slightly younger than the control group. Patients showed significantly higher frequencies than controls for about 5 TRBV segments, among them TRBV5-6, TRBV5-1 and TRBV20-1.

To demonstrate the VDJtools post-analysis software, TCR beta repertoires were profiled from the peripheral blood of over ten young patients with multiple sclerosis. Multiple sclerosis patients were children and adolescents aged about 6 to 15 years. Reading the germline V gene gives CDR1 SQVTM and CDR2 ANQGSEA. Spanning cysteine to phenylalanine, the CDR3 consists of 14 amino acids. The kept DNA is CDR3 alone, 42 bases in frame from the first base. V and J are truncated by 4 bases and 1 base respectively, leaving an intervening sequence of 11 bases. Libraries were made using PCR. Sequencing instrument: Illumina HiSeq 2500. To reduce PCR and sequencing biases, unique molecular identifiers were built into the TCR beta cDNA libraries. Every 1 to 10 million input T cells yielded approximately 500,000 cDNA molecules, meaning each molecule approximated one T cell. Patient libraries were prepared and sequenced with the same protocol used for the earlier healthy control dataset. Samples belonging to the same batch were prepared together, multiplexed and sequenced on a shared HiSeq lane. Turning to the authors' computational methods: Raw barcoded reads were processed with MIGEC, and single-read molecular identifier groups were discarded before consensus assembly and CDR3 extraction. VDJtools was used for post-analysis of the clonotype tables, and diversity was normalized by down-sampling every dataset to the size of the smallest sample. To correct batch-related cross-sample contamination, repertoire overlap clustering matched CDR3 amino acid sequences but not nucleotide sequences. TCRdb reworked the public reads: Q25 trimming with fastp, MiXCR clone assembly, productive beta chains retained. Each entry is one CDR3 protein sequence, shown with its most common DNA and genes. The V and J calls and clone size come from TCRdb's table, not from the authors' own analysis. The sample profile shows around 710,000 distinct CDR3 sequences; about 43% of them were found once. The ten biggest clones cover 4.9% of the sample.

About this clonotype itself: Its antigen remains undetermined. One base away there is no much larger clone; base qualities are not given.

The chain links TRBV29-1 with TRBJ2-4, with no confidently assigned D gene. The sample was blood. This TCR was sampled from a girl aged 10-17 years with multiple sclerosis. DNA sequence: TGCAGCGTTGCGGCTTACGATGCCAAAAACATTCAGTACTTC. Translated, this gives CSVAAYDAKNIQYF.